This record concerns one T cell receptor beta chain sequence. Antigen unknown. This sample's RNA came from whole unsorted tissue. Between August and November 2014, newly diagnosed, chemotherapy-naive lung cancer patients underwent thoracic surgery in China. The CDR3 is made up of 16 amino acids. Trimming took off 4 bases at V and 3 bases at J, with 16 bases between the two ends. Germline CDR1 is SGHDT and CDR2 is YYEEEE. This specimen belongs to a study of tumor and adjacent non-tumor tissue in lung cancer. Study-level points and caveats: Significantly higher TCR diversity was found in tumor than normal lung. Tumor TCR diversity, when higher, was linked to shorter survival. Tumor repertoires had a smaller top 100 clone share than normal lung.

TCRbeta libraries were built with three rounds of nested PCR, modified from ARM-PCR. One entry per CDR3 protein, called by TCRdb with MiXCR from the multiplex PCR reads. The data contain around 200,000 distinct CDR3 sequences, 60% to 75% of them singletons. Source material: lung tumor tissue. The clonotype was recovered from a man aged 55 to 70 with non-small cell lung cancer. The chain carries TRBV5-6 and TRBJ2-2, with a possible D match to TRBD1 (5 bases). The CDR3, as DNA: TGTGCCAGCAGCCCGGACAAGGGGCGTTACACCGGGGAGCTGTTTTTT. Translated: CASSPDKGRYTGELFF.